This T cell receptor beta chain appears in the sequencing data of a study of cytomegalovirus exposure and HLA in healthy donors. Notes on the study in general: Later on, a genetic analysis was performed. It linked a missense variant in DCLRE1C with V- and J-gene trimming of TCR beta. It has been reported that TCR beta sequences accurately predicted the HLA-A and HLA-B alleles of most subjects.

Worth noting for this clone: Its target is not known.

Researchers ran the PCR with 60 Vbeta and 13 Jbeta primers. Profiling relied on immunoSEQ multiplex PCR, and the TCRdb table lists in-frame clones only, not all of them. The repertoire holds over 150,000 clones, with roughly 80% as singletons. Germline-derived CDR1 and CDR2 are SEHNR and FQNEAQ (reference sequence). This CDR3 comprises 14 residues. V lost 5 bases to trimming and J lost 1 base, with 11 bases between them. The V and J genes are TRBV7-9 and TRBJ1-1, with TRBD1 as a possible D gene (6 bases). The sample taken for sequencing was PBMCs. This TCR came from a male donor in good health and CMV-seronegative. CDR3 amino acids: CASSRPGQNTEAFF. The CDR3 region has the DNA TGTGCCAGCAGCCGGCCGGGACAGAACACTGAAGCTTTCTTT.